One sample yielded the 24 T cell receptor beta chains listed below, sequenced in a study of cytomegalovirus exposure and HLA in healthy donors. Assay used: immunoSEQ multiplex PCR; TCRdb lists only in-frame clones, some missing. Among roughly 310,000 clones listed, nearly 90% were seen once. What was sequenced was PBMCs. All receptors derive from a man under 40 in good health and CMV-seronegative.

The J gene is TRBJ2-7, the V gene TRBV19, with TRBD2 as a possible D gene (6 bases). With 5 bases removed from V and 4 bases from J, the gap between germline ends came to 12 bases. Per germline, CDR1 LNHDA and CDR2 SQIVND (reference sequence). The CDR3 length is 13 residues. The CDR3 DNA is TGTGCCAGTAGTCGGGAGCTCACATACGAGCAGTACTTC. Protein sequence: CASSRELTYEQYF.

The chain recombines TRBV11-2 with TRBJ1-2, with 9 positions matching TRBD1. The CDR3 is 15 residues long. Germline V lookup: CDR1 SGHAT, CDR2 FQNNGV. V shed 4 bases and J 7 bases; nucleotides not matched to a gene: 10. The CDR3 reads CASSYRQGGVGGYTF. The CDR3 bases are TGTGCCAGCAGCTACAGACAGGGGGGAGTGGGTGGCTACACCTTC.

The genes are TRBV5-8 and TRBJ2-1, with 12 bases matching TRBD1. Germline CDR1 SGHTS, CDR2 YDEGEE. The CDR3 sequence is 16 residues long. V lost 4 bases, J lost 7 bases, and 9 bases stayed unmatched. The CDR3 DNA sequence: TGTGCCAGCAGCGATAAGGGACAGGGGGCTTTAAATGAGCAGTTCTTC. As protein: CASSDKGQGALNEQFF.

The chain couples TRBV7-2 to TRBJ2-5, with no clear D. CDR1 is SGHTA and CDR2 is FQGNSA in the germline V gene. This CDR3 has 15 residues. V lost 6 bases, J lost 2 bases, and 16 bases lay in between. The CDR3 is CASRRIDWPQETQYF. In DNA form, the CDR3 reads TGTGCCAGCAGACGAATCGACTGGCCACAAGAGACCCAGTACTTC. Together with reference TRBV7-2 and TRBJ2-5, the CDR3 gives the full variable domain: GAGVSQSPSNKVTEKGKDVELRCDPISGHTALYWYRQSLGQGLEFLIYFQGNSAPDKSGLPSDRFSAERTGGSVSTLTIQRTQQEDSAVYLCASRRIDWPQETQYFGPGTRLLVL.

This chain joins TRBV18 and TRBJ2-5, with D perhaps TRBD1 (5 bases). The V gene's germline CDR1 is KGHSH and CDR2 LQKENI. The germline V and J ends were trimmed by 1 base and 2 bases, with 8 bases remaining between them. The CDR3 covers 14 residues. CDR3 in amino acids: CASSPLDKQETQYF. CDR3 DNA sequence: TGTGCCAGCTCACCACTGGACAAACAAGAGACCCAGTACTTC. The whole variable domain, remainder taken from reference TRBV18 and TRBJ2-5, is NAGVMQNPRHLVRRRGQEARLRCSPMKGHSHVYWYRQLPEEGLKFMVYLQKENIIDESGMPKERFSAEFPKEGPSILRIQQVVRGDSAAYFCASSPLDKQETQYFGPGTRLLVL.

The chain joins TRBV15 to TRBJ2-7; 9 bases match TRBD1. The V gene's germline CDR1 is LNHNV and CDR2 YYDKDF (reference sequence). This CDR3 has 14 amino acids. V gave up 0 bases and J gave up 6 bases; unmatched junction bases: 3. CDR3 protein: CATSRDRTGVEQYF. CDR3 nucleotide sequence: TGTGCCACCAGCAGAGATCGGACAGGGGTCGAGCAGTACTTC.

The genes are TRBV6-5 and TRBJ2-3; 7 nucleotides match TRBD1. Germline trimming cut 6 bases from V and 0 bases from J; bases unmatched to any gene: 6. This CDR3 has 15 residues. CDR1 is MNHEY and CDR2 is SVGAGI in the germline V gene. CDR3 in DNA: TGTGCCAGCAGGCCCCGGGACAGAAGCACAGATACGCAGTATTTT. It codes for CASRPRDRSTDTQYF.

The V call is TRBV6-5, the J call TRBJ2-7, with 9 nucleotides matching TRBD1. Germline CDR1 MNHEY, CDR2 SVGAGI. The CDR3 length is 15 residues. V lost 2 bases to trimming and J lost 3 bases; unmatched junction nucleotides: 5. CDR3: CASSYLTGGIYEQYF. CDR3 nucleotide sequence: TGTGCCAGCAGTTACCTGACAGGGGGGATCTACGAGCAGTACTTC.

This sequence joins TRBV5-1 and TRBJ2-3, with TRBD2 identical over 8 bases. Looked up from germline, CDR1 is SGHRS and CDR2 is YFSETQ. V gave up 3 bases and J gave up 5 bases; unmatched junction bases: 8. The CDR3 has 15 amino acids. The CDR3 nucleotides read TGCGCCAGCAGCTACGGGGGGGCCGTTGGAGATACGCAGTATTTT. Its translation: CASSYGGAVGDTQYF. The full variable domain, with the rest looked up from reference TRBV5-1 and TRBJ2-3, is KAGVTQTPRYLIKTRGQQVTLSCSPISGHRSVSWYQQTPGQGLQFLFEYFSETQRNKGNFPGRFSGRQFSNSRSEMNVSTLELGDSALYLCASSYGGAVGDTQYFGPGTRLTVL.

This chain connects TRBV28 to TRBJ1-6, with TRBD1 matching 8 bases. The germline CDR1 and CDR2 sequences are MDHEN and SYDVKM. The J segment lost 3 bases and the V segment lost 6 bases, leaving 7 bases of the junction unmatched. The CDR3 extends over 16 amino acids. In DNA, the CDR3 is TGTGCCAGCAGCCGCACAGGGGGAGGCTATAATTCACCCCTCCACTTT. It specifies CASSRTGGGYNSPLHF. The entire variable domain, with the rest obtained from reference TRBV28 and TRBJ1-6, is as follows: DVKVTQSSRYLVKRTGEKVFLECVQDMDHENMFWYRQDPGLGLRLIYFSYDVKMKEKGDIPEGYSVSREKKERFSLILESASTNQTSMYLCASSRTGGGYNSPLHFGNGTRLTVT.

The CDR3 nucleotides read TGTGCCACCCAACACGCTACAGGGGGCTCCTATAATTCACCCCTCCACTTT. Translating it yields CATQHATGGSYNSPLHF. The rearrangement uses TRBV15 and TRBJ1-6, with 8 nucleotides matching TRBD1. Trimming took 8 bases from V and 0 from J; bases not matched to a gene: 9. The CDR3 loop spans 17 amino acids. Germline lookup yields CDR1 LNHNV and CDR2 YYDKDF (reference sequence). The full variable domain, rest sourced from reference TRBV15 and TRBJ1-6, is DAMVIQNPRYQVTQFGKPVTLSCSQTLNHNVMYWYQQKSSQAPKLLFHYYDKDFNNEADTPDNFQSRRPNTSFCFLDIRSPGLGDTAMYLCATQHATGGSYNSPLHFGNGTRLTVT.

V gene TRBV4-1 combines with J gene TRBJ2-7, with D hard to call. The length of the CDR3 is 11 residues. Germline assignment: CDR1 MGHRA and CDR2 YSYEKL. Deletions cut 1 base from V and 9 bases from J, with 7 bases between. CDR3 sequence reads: CASSQGAGQYF. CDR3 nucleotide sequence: TGCGCCAGCAGCCAAGGGGCCGGGCAGTACTTC.

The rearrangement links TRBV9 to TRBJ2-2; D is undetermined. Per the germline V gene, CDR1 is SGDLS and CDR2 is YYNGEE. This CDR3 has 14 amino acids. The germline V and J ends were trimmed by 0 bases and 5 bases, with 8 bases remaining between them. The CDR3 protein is CASSVGSQTGELFF. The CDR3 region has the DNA TGTGCCAGCAGCGTAGGCTCCCAGACCGGGGAGCTGTTTTTT.

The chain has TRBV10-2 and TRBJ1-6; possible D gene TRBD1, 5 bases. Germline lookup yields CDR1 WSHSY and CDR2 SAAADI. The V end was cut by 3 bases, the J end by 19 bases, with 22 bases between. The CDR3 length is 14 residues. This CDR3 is CASSDLGGTTLGHF. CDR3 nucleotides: TGCGCCAGCAGTGACCTGGGGGGGACGACCTTGGGGCACTTT.

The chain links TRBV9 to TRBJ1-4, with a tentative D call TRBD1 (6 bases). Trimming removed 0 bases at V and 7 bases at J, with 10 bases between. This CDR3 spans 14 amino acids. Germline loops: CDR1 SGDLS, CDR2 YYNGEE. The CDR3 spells CASSVGGPGEKLFF. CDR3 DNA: TGTGCCAGCAGCGTAGGGGGGCCTGGTGAAAAACTGTTTTTT.

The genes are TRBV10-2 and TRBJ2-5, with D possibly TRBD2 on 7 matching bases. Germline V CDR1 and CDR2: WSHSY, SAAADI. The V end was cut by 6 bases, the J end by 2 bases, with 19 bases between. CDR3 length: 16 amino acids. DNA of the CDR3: TGCGCCAGCAGCCCCATGGGGGGGGCCCGGCAAGAGACCCAGTACTTC. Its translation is CASSPMGGARQETQYF.

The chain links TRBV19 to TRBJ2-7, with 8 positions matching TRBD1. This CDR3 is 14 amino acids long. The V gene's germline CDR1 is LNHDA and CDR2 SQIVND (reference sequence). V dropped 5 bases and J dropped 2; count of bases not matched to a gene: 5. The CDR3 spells CASSPDRAAYEQYF. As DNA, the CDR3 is TGTGCCAGTAGTCCGGACAGGGCAGCCTACGAGCAGTACTTC.

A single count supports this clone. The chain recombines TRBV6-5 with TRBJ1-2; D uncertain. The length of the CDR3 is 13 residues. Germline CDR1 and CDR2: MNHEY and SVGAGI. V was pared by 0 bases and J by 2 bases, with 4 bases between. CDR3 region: CASSYSRNYGYTF. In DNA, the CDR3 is TGTGCCAGCAGTTACTCCCGGAACTATGGCTACACCTTC.

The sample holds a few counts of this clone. In DNA, the CDR3 is TGTGCCACCAGCAGAGATACTAGCGTCGGCGAGCAGTACTTC. Residues: CATSRDTSVGEQYF. The rearrangement joins TRBV15 to TRBJ2-7, with TRBD2 matching over 7 bases. With V trimmed by 0 bases and J by 6 bases, 5 bases remained unmatched. The CDR3 covers 14 residues. CDR1 is LNHNV and CDR2 is YYDKDF in the germline V gene (reference sequence). Supplemented by reference TRBV15 and TRBJ2-7, the full variable domain reads DAMVIQNPRYQVTQFGKPVTLSCSQTLNHNVMYWYQQKSSQAPKLLFHYYDKDFNNEADTPDNFQSRRPNTSFCFLDIRSPGLGDTAMYLCATSRDTSVGEQYFGPGTRLTVT.

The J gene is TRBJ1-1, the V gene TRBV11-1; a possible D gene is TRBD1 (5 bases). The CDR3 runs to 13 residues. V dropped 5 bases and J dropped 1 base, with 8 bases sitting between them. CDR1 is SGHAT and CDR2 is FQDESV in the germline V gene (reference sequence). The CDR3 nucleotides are TGTGCCAGCAGCGTTACAGGGAACACTGAAGCTTTCTTT. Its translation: CASSVTGNTEAFF.

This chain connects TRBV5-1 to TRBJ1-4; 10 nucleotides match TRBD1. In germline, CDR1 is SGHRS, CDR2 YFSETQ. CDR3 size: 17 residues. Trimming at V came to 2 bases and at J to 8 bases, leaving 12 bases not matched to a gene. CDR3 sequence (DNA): TGCGCCAGCAGCTTAAAACCTGGGACAGGGGAAGCCGAAAAACTGTTTTTT. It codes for CASSLKPGTGEAEKLFF.

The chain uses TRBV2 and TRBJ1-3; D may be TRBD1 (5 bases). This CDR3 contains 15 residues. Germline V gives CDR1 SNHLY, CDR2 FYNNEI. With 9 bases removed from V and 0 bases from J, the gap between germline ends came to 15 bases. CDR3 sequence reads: CASSPGLSSGNTIYF. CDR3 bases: TGTGCCAGTTCCCCGGGACTGAGCTCTGGAAACACCATATATTTT.

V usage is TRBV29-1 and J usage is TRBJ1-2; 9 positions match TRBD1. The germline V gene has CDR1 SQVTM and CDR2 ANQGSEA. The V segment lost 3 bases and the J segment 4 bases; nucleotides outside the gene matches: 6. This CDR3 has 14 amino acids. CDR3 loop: CSVDRGQGGYGYTF. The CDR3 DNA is TGCAGCGTTGACCGGGGACAGGGAGGCTATGGCTACACCTTC.

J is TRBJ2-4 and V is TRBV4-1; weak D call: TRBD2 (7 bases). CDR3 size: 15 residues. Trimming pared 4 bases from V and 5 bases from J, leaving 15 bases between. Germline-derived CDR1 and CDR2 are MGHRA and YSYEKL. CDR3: CASSPLRGAQNIQYF. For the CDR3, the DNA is TGCGCCAGCAGCCCCTTACGGGGGGCACAAAACATTCAGTACTTC.